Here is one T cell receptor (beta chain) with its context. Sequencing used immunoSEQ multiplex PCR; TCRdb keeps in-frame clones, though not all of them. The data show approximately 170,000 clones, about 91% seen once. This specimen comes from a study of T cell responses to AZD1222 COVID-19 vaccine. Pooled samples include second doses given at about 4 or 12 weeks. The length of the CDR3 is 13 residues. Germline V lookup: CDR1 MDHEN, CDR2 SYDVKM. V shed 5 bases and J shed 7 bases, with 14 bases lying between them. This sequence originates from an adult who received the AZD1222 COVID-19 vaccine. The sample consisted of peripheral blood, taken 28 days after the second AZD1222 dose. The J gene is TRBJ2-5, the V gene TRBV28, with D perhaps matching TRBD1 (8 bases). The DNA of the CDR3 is TGTGCCAGCAGTCCCACAGGGGGGGGGACCCAGTACTTC. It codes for CASSPTGGGTQYF.